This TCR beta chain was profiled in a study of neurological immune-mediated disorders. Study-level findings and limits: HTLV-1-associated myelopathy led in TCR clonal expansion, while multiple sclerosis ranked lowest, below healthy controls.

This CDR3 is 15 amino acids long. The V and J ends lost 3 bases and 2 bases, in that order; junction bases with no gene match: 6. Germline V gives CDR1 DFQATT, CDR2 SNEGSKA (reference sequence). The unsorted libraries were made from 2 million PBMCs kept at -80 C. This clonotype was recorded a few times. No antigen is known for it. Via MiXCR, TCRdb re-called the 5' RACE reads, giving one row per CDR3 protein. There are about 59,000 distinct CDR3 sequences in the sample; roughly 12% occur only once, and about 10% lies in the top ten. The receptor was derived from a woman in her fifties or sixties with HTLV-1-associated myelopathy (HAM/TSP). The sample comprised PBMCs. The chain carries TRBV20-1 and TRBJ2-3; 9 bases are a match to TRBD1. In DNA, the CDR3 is TGCAGTGCTAGCCCCCGGGACAGGGTCACAGATACGCAGTATTTT. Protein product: CSASPRDRVTDTQYF.